This T cell receptor beta chain was documented in a study of blood T cell repertoires in COVID-19. Study information: The United States, Italy and Spain were the sources of the acute and convalescent COVID-19 samples.

This clone has a single count. V was trimmed by 4 bases and J by 5 bases, leaving 13 bases between them. The CDR3 loop spans 15 amino acids. Germline CDR1 and CDR2: SGDLS and YYNGEE. Profiling relied on immunoSEQ multiplex PCR, and the TCRdb table lists in-frame clones only, not all of them. The table has over 100,000 clones, approximately 90% seen once. This chain links TRBV9 with TRBJ1-6; tentatively, D is TRBD1 (6 bases). The specimen sequenced was peripheral blood. This TCR came from a man aged 60-69 years with COVID-19, enrolled during active disease. CDR3 loop: CASSRGQGDNSPLHF. For the CDR3, the DNA is TGTGCCAGCAGCAGGGGACAAGGGGATAATTCACCCCTCCACTTT.